This T cell receptor beta chain was profiled in a study of blood T cell repertoires in COVID-19. Study-level background: In each case, the material was cDNA or gDNA derived from T cells, B-cell-depleted T cells, or PBMCs.

This CDR3 spans 14 amino acids. CDR1 and CDR2 (germline): SEHNR, FQNEAQ (reference sequence). V was cut by 3 bases and J by 8 bases, with 13 bases left in between. Original analysis: Amplification with reference gene primers provided the estimates of nucleated cell counts. The table came from immunoSEQ multiplex PCR; TCRdb's copy has only in-frame clones and leaves some out. The DNA was the basis for D and trimming; V, J and clone size are from that table. The repertoire holds tens of thousands of clones, with about 90% as singletons. V usage is TRBV7-9 and J usage is TRBJ1-4; a weak D match, TRBD1 (5 bases). The sample taken for sequencing was peripheral blood. The receptor's source is a woman in her forties or fifties with active or convalescent COVID-19. In DNA, the CDR3 is TGTGCCAGCAGCTTTTCGCAGGGCTGGGAAAAACTGTTTTTT. It encodes CASSFSQGWEKLFF.